One sample yielded the 32 T cell receptor beta chains listed below, sequenced in a study of T cell responses to AZD1222 COVID-19 vaccine. Method: immunoSEQ multiplex PCR; TCRdb's copy keeps in-frame clones and lacks some. The sample has approximately 140,000 clones; approximately 90% are singletons. Material: peripheral blood, obtained 28 days after the second AZD1222 dose. All receptors derive from an adult who received the AZD1222 COVID-19 vaccine.

The rearrangement joins TRBV2 to TRBJ1-5, with a weak D call TRBD1 (6 bases). The germline V and J ends were trimmed by 7 bases and 1 base, with 14 bases remaining between them. The CDR3 covers 15 residues. Germline lookup yields CDR1 SNHLY and CDR2 FYNNEI. CDR3 residues: CASTGGLGSNQPQHF. For the CDR3, the DNA is TGTGCCAGCACCGGGGGGCTGGGGAGCAATCAGCCCCAGCATTTT.

This chain connects TRBV27 to TRBJ1-2; D is ambiguous. Germline values: CDR1 MNHEY, CDR2 SMNVEV (reference sequence). Trimming left V 6 bases short and J 4 bases short, with 15 bases between. This CDR3 contains 14 residues. The DNA for the CDR3 is TGTGCCAGCAGAGAATCTCGGGGTCGCTATGGCTACACCTTC. This translates into CASRESRGRYGYTF.

The V and J genes are TRBV19 and TRBJ1-1; the match to TRBD1 covers 9 bases. The V and J ends lost 8 bases and 4 bases, in that order; junction bases with no gene match: 11. Germline V gene sequence: CDR1 LNHDA, CDR2 SQIVND (reference sequence). This CDR3 region has 15 residues. Here the CDR3 DNA reads TGTGCCAGTTCTTACACAGGGGGCGCGAGCACTGAAGCTTTCTTT. Its translation is CASSYTGGASTEAFF. Full variable domain (rest looked up from reference TRBV19 and TRBJ1-1): DGGITQSPKYLFRKEGQNVTLSCEQNLNHDAMYWYRQDPGQGLRLIYYSQIVNDFQKGDIAEGYSVSREKKESFPLTVTSAQKNPTAFYLCASSYTGGASTEAFFGQGTRLTVV.

J is TRBJ2-7 and V is TRBV7-9, with 8 nucleotides matching TRBD1. Germline V CDR1 and CDR2: SEHNR, FQNEAQ (reference sequence). V shed 6 bases, J shed 2 bases, and the junction held 9 bases outside the gene matches. The CDR3 totals 15 residues. For the CDR3, the DNA is TGTGCCAGCAGGGGCCTGGGACAGGACGCCTACGAGCAGTACTTC. Translation gives CASRGLGQDAYEQYF.

This clone was observed a single time. The gene calls are TRBV5-1 and TRBJ2-7; TRBD2 aligns across 11 bases. The CDR3 covers 17 residues. V lost 4 bases, J lost 2 bases, and 11 bases stayed unmatched. Per germline, CDR1 SGHRS and CDR2 YFSETQ. CDR3 coding DNA: TGCGCCAGCAGCCTTACTACCCTAGCGGGAGGAGCCTACGAGCAGTACTTC. Translating it yields CASSLTTLAGGAYEQYF.

The rearrangement uses TRBV7-9 and TRBJ2-3; D remains ambiguous. This CDR3 spans 11 amino acids. CDR1 and CDR2 from the germline V gene are SEHNR and FQNEAQ (reference sequence). V lost 6 bases to trimming and J lost 4 bases, with 5 bases between them. DNA of the CDR3: TGTGCCAGCAGGGTTGCAGATACGCAGTATTTT. Its translation: CASRVADTQYF.

This clone has only a few counts. The chain employs TRBV6-5 and TRBJ2-7; 9 positions match TRBD2. From germline, CDR1 is MNHEY and CDR2 SVGAGI. V gave up 1 base and J gave up 0 bases; unmatched junction bases: 1. The CDR3 consists of 15 residues. In nucleotides, the CDR3 is TGTGCCAGCAGTTACTTTAGCGGGAGCTCCTACGAGCAGTACTTC. It yields the protein CASSYFSGSSYEQYF.

The chain joins TRBV23-1 to TRBJ2-7; TRBD2 is a possible D gene (6 bases). TRBV23-1 falls under the ORF class, with uncertain function. The length of the CDR3 is 14 residues. With 6 bases removed from V and 3 bases from J, the gap between germline ends came to 15 bases. CDR3 loop: CASRGNSGYYEQYF. Written as DNA, the CDR3 is TGCGCCAGCAGGGGAAATAGCGGATACTACGAGCAGTACTTC.

The chain has TRBV10-3 and TRBJ1-6, with D maybe TRBD1 (5 bases). Trimming removed 0 bases at V and 9 bases at J, with 15 bases between. Per the germline V gene, CDR1 is ENHRY and CDR2 is SYGVKD. The CDR3 covers 16 residues. For the CDR3, the DNA is TGTGCCATCAGTGAGTCCCGGGACGGTTTGGGTTCACCCCTCCACTTT. This sequence encodes CAISESRDGLGSPLHF.

CDR3 coding DNA: TGCGCCAGCAGTGTGGGACAGGACTACGAGCAGTACTTC. Protein sequence: CASSVGQDYEQYF. The chain links TRBV10-2 to TRBJ2-7, with 8 positions matching TRBD1. Germline V gives CDR1 WSHSY, CDR2 SAAADI. V lost 4 bases, J lost 3 bases, and 2 bases stayed unmatched. This CDR3 is built from 13 residues.

V usage is TRBV19 and J usage is TRBJ2-5; TRBD1 might be the D (6 bases). The CDR3 covers 13 residues. V dropped 6 bases and J dropped 5 bases, with 13 bases sitting between them. CDR1 and CDR2 from the germline V gene are LNHDA and SQIVND (reference sequence). The CDR3 DNA is TGTGCCAGTAGACCCCAGGGGAAGGAGACCCAGTACTTC. It encodes CASRPQGKETQYF.

The chain is built from TRBV5-4 and TRBJ1-2, with D unclear. Looked up from germline, CDR1 is SGHNT and CDR2 is YYREEE (reference sequence). V lost 0 bases, J lost 2 bases, and 2 bases lay in between. The CDR3 sequence is 12 residues long. CDR3 sequence: CASSLGNYGYTF. The CDR3 DNA reads TGTGCCAGCAGCTTGGGGAACTATGGCTACACCTTC.

The V gene is TRBV19, the J gene TRBJ2-7, with 10 nucleotides matching TRBD2. V shed 4 bases, J shed 4 bases, and the junction held 10 bases outside the gene matches. Germline CDR1 LNHDA, CDR2 SQIVND (reference sequence). This CDR3 is 16 amino acids long. The CDR3 nucleotides are TGTGCCAGTAGTACAACCGCTAGCGGGAGCTCTTACGAGCAGTACTTC. It translates to CASSTTASGSSYEQYF.

The sample holds a few counts of this clone. The rearrangement joins TRBV7-9 to TRBJ1-3, with D uncertain. Germline CDR1 reads SEHNR; CDR2 reads FQNEAQ (reference sequence). Between the trimmed V and J ends, which lost 2 bases and 3 bases, there was a span of 8 bases. This CDR3 spans 14 amino acids. In nucleotides, the CDR3 is TGTGCCAGCAGCTTATGGGCCCTTGGAAACACCATATATTTT. Residues: CASSLWALGNTIYF.

V usage is TRBV19 and J usage is TRBJ1-1; TRBD1 aligns across 7 bases. The CDR3 has 15 residues. From germline, CDR1 is LNHDA and CDR2 SQIVND (reference sequence). With V trimmed by 7 bases and J by 0 bases, 8 bases remained unmatched. CDR3 residues: CASTTTGRMNTEAFF. The CDR3, as DNA: TGTGCCAGTACTACGACAGGGAGGATGAACACTGAAGCTTTCTTT.

This clone was found once. The chain carries TRBV5-1 and TRBJ1-1; 9 nucleotides line up with TRBD1. The V segment lost 0 bases and the J segment 2 bases; nucleotides outside the gene matches: 5. CDR1 is SGHRS, CDR2 YFSETQ, per germline. The CDR3 is 16 amino acids. CDR3 region: CASSLVTGGGNTEAFF. CDR3 DNA: TGCGCCAGCAGCTTGGTGACAGGGGGAGGTAACACTGAAGCTTTCTTT.

This chain joins TRBV29-1 and TRBJ1-5; D ambiguous. This CDR3 comprises 12 residues. Germline CDR1 reads SQVTM; CDR2 reads ANQGSEA. V was pared by 5 bases and J by 3 bases, with 8 bases between. CDR3 region: CSVQATNQPQHF. The DNA of the CDR3 is TGCAGCGTTCAGGCGACCAATCAGCCCCAGCATTTT.

The rearrangement uses TRBV7-9 and TRBJ1-1; D is undetermined. Trimming took off 4 bases at V and 8 bases at J, with 11 bases between the two ends. Germline CDR1 SEHNR, CDR2 FQNEAQ (reference sequence). The CDR3 runs 12 residues. For the CDR3, the DNA is TGTGCCAGCAGCTCGGCGCGGATAGAAGCTTTCTTT. Translating it yields CASSSARIEAFF.

This clone has just one count. The gene calls are TRBV3-1 (or the pseudogene TRBV3-2) and TRBJ2-7; TRBD2 agrees at 16 bases. Unmatched junction bases numbered 7, after V lost 0 bases and J lost 5 bases. The CDR3 runs to 18 residues. Germline loops: CDR1 LGHDT, CDR2 YNNKEL (reference sequence). The CDR3 sequence: CASSQETGTSGRADEQYF. DNA of the CDR3: TGTGCCAGCAGCCAAGAAACCGGGACTAGCGGGAGGGCCGACGAGCAGTACTTC.

The chain uses TRBV5-1 and TRBJ1-2, with 7 bases aligning to TRBD1. V lost 4 bases and J lost 8; bases outside the gene matches: 11. Germline CDR1 reads SGHRS; CDR2 reads YFSETQ. The CDR3 extends over 14 amino acids. CDR3 DNA: TGCGCCAGCAGCAGTACAGGGGACCCCTGGGGCTACACCTTC. Its translation is CASSSTGDPWGYTF.

J is TRBJ2-3 and V is TRBV19; D uncertain. This CDR3 has 14 amino acids. Germline CDR1 reads LNHDA; CDR2 reads SQIVND (reference sequence). The V and J ends lost 0 bases and 3 bases respectively, with 7 bases between them. CDR3 residues: CASSIEGRTDTQYF. The CDR3 DNA follows: TGTGCCAGTAGTATAGAGGGAAGGACAGATACGCAGTATTTT.

This clone was counted once. The J gene is TRBJ1-2, the V gene TRBV30; perhaps TRBD1 as D (6 bases). The CDR3 spans 13 residues. The germline V and J ends were trimmed by 0 bases and 2 bases, with 7 bases remaining between them. The germline V gene has CDR1 GTSNPN and CDR2 SVGIG (reference sequence). This CDR3 reads CAWSVTGNYGYTF. CDR3 in DNA: TGTGCCTGGAGTGTGACAGGAAACTATGGCTACACCTTC.

The rearrangement joins TRBV18 to TRBJ1-5; D not certain. Germline V gene sequence: CDR1 KGHSH, CDR2 LQKENI. V was pared by 5 bases and J by 7 bases, with 15 bases between. The CDR3 spans 14 residues. CDR3 nucleotide sequence: TGTGCCAGCTCAACAGATACACCGGGCCAGCCCCAGCATTTT. The encoded protein is CASSTDTPGQPQHF. Filled out from reference TRBV18 and TRBJ1-5, the complete variable domain reads NAGVMQNPRHLVRRRGQEARLRCSPMKGHSHVYWYRQLPEEGLKFMVYLQKENIIDESGMPKERFSAEFPKEGPSILRIQQVVRGDSAAYFCASSTDTPGQPQHFGDGTRLSIL.

The V and J genes are TRBV14 and TRBJ1-5, with TRBD1 as a possible D gene (5 bases). Trimming shortened V by 1 base and J by 2 bases, and 21 bases separated the two germline ends. This CDR3 comprises 19 residues. Germline V gene data show CDR1 as SGHDN and CDR2 as FVKESK. In nucleotides, the CDR3 is TGTGCCAGCAGCCAAGTTGGTATCTGGGGGGAAAGATGCAATCAGCCCCAGCATTTT. Amino acids: CASSQVGIWGERCNQPQHF.

The rearrangement joins TRBV3-1 (or the pseudogene TRBV3-2) to TRBJ2-2, with 7 positions matching TRBD2. CDR1 is LGHDT and CDR2 is YNNKEL in the germline V gene (reference sequence). CDR3 length equals 16 residues. After removal of 3 bases from V and 3 bases from J, the junction contained 7 bases not matched to a gene. DNA of the CDR3: TGTGCCAGCAGCCAGGGAACTAGCGCGCACACCGGGGAGCTGTTTTTT. It encodes CASSQGTSAHTGELFF.

There are many counts of this clone. The chain joins TRBV30 to TRBJ1-2, with TRBD1 identical over 7 bases. The V segment lost 2 bases and the J segment 6 bases; nucleotides outside the gene matches: 6. In germline, CDR1 is GTSNPN, CDR2 SVGIG (reference sequence). The CDR3 totals 13 residues. The CDR3 is CAWSSGDSDGYTF. The DNA of the CDR3 is TGTGCCTGGAGTTCGGGGGACAGCGATGGCTACACCTTC. Full variable domain (missing parts from reference TRBV30 and TRBJ1-2): SQTIHQWPATLVQPVGSPLSLECTVEGTSNPNLYWYRQAAGRGLQLLFYSVGIGQISSEVPQNLSASRPQDRQFILSSKKLLLSDSGFYLCAWSSGDSDGYTFGSGTRLTVV.

The chain links TRBV4-2 to TRBJ1-1, with D uncertain. The germline V and J ends were trimmed by 0 bases and 10 bases, with 15 bases remaining between them. From germline, CDR1 is LGHNA and CDR2 YNFKEQ. CDR3 length equals 14 residues. The CDR3 DNA sequence: TGTGCCAGCAGCCAAGATCGAACCTCCGCGGGAGCTTTCTTT. Translated, it gives CASSQDRTSAGAFF.

The CDR3 bases are TGTGCTAGTGGTTTTTTTCCCCCCCGGGACAGGGTAGAGGCTTTCTTT. As protein: CASGFFPPRDRVEAFF. The chain employs TRBV12-5 and TRBJ1-1; the match to TRBD1 covers 9 bases. Germline trimming cut 3 bases from V and 11 bases from J; bases unmatched to any gene: 16. The V gene's germline CDR1 is LGHNT and CDR2 FRNRAP. This CDR3 region has 16 residues.

This chain uses TRBV29-1 with TRBJ2-5; 7 bases agree with TRBD2. Germline CDR1 SQVTM, CDR2 ANQGSEA. Trimming removed 7 bases from V and 4 bases from J; junction bases left unmatched: 9. The CDR3 consists of 13 residues. The CDR3 spells CSGFLGRGETQYF. CDR3 nucleotides: TGCAGCGGCTTCCTAGGGAGGGGAGAGACCCAGTACTTC. Using reference TRBV29-1 and TRBJ2-5 for the parts outside the CDR3, the full variable domain is SAVISQKPSRDICQRGTSLTIQCQVDSQVTMMFWYRQQPGQSLTLIATANQGSEATYESGFVIDKFPISRPNLTFSTLTVSNMSPEDSSIYLCSGFLGRGETQYFGPGTRLLVL.

This chain links TRBV5-1 with TRBJ1-4; 7 bases are shared with TRBD1. The CDR3 extends over 15 amino acids. Germline loops: CDR1 SGHRS, CDR2 YFSETQ. Trimming removed 4 bases from V and 6 bases from J; junction bases left unmatched: 9. The CDR3 DNA reads TGCGCCAGCAGCCTACAGGGGTCCTTCGATGAAAAACTGTTTTTT. It codes for CASSLQGSFDEKLFF.

This chain links TRBV5-1 with TRBJ2-1, with 11 bases matching TRBD2. This CDR3 comprises 14 residues. Trimming cost V 4 bases and J 15 bases; bases outside gene matches: 12. Germline-derived CDR1 and CDR2 are SGHRS and YFSETQ. Here the CDR3 DNA reads TGCGCCAGCAGCATAACCGGGACTAGCGGATCGGGGTTCTTC. Protein sequence: CASSITGTSGSGFF.

This clone has a single count. The chain employs TRBV27 and TRBJ2-5; D is uncertain. Germline V gives CDR1 MNHEY, CDR2 SMNVEV (reference sequence). Trimming cost V 3 bases and J 9 bases, with 14 bases left between them. CDR3 length equals 13 residues. CDR3 amino acids: CASSLKVGKAQYF. CDR3 nucleotide sequence: TGTGCCAGCAGTTTGAAGGTGGGGAAGGCCCAGTACTTC.